This TCR beta chain was identified during a study of shared clonotypes between healthy human individuals. The germline gives CDR1 SQVTM, CDR2 ANQGSEA. The CDR3 is made up of 15 amino acids. V was shortened by 5 bases and J by 8 bases, with 23 bases between the two germline ends. Overall study findings and caveats: Non-shared clonotypes had lower generation probabilities than clonotypes shared by all four sorted-subset donors. What rarefaction showed was incomplete sorted-subset sequencing despite large depth.

A word on this clone: Its antigen remains unknown.

Deep was the level used in running the assay. Measured with immunoSEQ multiplex PCR; TCRdb has only the in-frame clones, and not every one. The data show about 2.1 million clones, with approximately 92% seen just once and under 2% held by the top ten. CD45RO negativity and positive selection for CCR7 defined naive CD8 cells, a population that excluded terminally differentiated effector memory CD45RA+ cells. This receptor was obtained from a man younger than 35 in good health. Some clones in this sample may be carry-over from other donors' samples. The chain has TRBV29-1 and TRBJ2-3, with D perhaps being TRBD1 or TRBD2 (5 bases each). The sample taken for sequencing was naive CD8+ T cells from PBMCs. In DNA, the CDR3 is TGCAGCGTTTTCTTGAGCTCGGGACGGGCGGGTACGCAGTATTTT. Amino acid sequence: CSVFLSSGRAGTQYF.